This T cell receptor beta chain was recorded in a study of memory CD4+ T cells and cytomegalovirus serostatus. The overall study: Of the healthy Belgian adults, 9 or 10 were CMV seropositive and 20 to 30 seronegative. General study points: Each of approximately 73 CMV-associated TCRbeta sequences occurred in one to five individuals. Suggested: most of the CMV-linked TCR signature lies in CD4+ memory cells.

Method: immunoSEQ multiplex PCR; TCRdb's copy keeps in-frame clones and lacks some. In the table there are about 82,000 clones, approximately 80% of which are singletons. A word on this clone: The antigen remains unidentified.

The sort gate was single viable CD3+CD4+CD8-CD45RO+ cells for memory CD4+ T cells. Germline V lookup: CDR1 MNHNS, CDR2 SASEGT. V gave up 9 bases and J gave up 3 bases; unmatched junction bases: 8. The CDR3 extends over 14 amino acids. Sequencing was carried out using memory CD4+ T cells from blood. The chain is built from TRBV6-1 and TRBJ2-7, with 10 positions matching TRBD1. This TCR was recovered from an adult in good health and CMV-seronegative. CDR3 residues: CARKWDRGNYEQYF. CDR3 DNA sequence: TGTGCCAGGAAATGGGACAGGGGTAACTACGAGCAGTACTTC.